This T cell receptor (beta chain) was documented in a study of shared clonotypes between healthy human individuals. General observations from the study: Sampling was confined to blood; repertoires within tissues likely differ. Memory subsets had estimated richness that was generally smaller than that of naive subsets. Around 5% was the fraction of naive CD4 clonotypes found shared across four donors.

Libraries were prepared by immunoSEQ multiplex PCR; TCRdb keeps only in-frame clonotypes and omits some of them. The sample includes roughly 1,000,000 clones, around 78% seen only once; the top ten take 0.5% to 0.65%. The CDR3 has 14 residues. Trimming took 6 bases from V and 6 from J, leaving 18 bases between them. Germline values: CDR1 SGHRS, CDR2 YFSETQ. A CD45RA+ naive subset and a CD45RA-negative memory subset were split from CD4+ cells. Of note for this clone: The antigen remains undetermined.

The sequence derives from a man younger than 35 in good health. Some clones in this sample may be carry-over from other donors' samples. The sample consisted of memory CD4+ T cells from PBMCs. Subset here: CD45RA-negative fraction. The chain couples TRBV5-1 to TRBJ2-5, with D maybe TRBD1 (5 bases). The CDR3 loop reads CASIPDSGVKTQYF. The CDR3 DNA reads TGCGCCAGCATCCCTGACAGTGGGGTAAAGACCCAGTACTTC. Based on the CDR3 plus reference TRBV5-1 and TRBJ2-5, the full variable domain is KAGVTQTPRYLIKTRGQQVTLSCSPISGHRSVSWYQQTPGQGLQFLFEYFSETQRNKGNFPGRFSGRQFSNSRSEMNVSTLELGDSALYLCASIPDSGVKTQYFGPGTRLLVL.